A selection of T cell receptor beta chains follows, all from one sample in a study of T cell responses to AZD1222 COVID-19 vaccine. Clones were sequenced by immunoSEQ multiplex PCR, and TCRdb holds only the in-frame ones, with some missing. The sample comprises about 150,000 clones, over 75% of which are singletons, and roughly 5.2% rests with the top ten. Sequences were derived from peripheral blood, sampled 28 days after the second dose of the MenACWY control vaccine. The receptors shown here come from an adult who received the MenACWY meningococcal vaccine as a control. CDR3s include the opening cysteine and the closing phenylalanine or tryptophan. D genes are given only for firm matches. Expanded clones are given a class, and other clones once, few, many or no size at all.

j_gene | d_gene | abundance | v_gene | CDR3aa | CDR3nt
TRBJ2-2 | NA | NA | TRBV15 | CATSRVSAGQTGELFF | TGTGCCACCAGCAGAGTATCAGCGGGACAGACCGGGGAGCTGTTTTTT
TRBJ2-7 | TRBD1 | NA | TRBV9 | CASSPTGGSYEQYF | TGTGCCAGCAGCCCGACAGGGGGGTCCTACGAGCAGTACTTC
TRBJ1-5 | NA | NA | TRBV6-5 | CASSPAGSNQPQHF | TGTGCCAGCAGCCCCGCGGGTAGCAATCAGCCCCAGCATTTT
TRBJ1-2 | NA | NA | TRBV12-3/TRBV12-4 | CATNRWGQGYTF | TGTGCCACCAATCGCTGGGGGCAAGGCTACACCTTC
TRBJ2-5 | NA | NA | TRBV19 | CASSIAGETQYF | TGTGCCAGTAGTATAGCGGGGGAGACCCAGTACTTC
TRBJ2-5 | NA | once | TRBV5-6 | CASSVYPEWETQYF | TGTGCCAGCAGCGTTTACCCAGAGTGGGAGACCCAGTACTTC
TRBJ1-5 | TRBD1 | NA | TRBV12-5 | CASGRSRDRGYNQPQHF | TGTGCTAGTGGCCGCTCCCGGGACAGGGGTTACAATCAGCCCCAGCATTTT
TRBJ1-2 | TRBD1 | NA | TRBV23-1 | CASSPGQGIDGYTF | TGCGCCAGCAGTCCCGGACAGGGAATAGATGGCTACACCTTC
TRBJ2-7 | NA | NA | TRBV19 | CASSIPGGSIYEQYF | TGTGCCAGTAGTATACCAGGGGGGTCTATTTACGAGCAGTACTTC
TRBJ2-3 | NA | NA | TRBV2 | CASSDFGTENTDTQYF | TGTGCCAGCAGTGATTTTGGGACGGAGAACACAGATACGCAGTATTTT
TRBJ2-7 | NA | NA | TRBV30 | CAWSPVWWSYEQYF | TGTGCCTGGAGTCCGGTGTGGTGGTCCTACGAGCAGTACTTC
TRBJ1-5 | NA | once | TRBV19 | CASSDRSLSNQPQHF | TGTGCCAGTAGTGATCGATCCCTGAGCAATCAGCCCCAGCATTTT
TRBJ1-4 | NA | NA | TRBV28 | CASSRSWGIGSVSEKLFF | TGTGCCAGCAGCCGGTCGTGGGGGATCGGTTCAGTCTCTGAAAAACTGTTTTTT
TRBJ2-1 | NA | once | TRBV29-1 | CSAPRGSNEQFF | TGCAGCGCTCCGAGGGGGTCCAATGAGCAGTTCTTC
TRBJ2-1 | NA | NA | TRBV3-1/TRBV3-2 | CASSQLGFGEQFF | TGTGCCAGCAGCCAACTGGGGTTCGGTGAGCAGTTCTTC
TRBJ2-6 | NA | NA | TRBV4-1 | CASSQEQALSGANVLTF | TGCGCCAGCAGCCAAGAACAGGCCCTCTCTGGGGCCAACGTCCTGACTTTC
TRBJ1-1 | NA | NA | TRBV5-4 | CASSTETPARGEAFF | TGTGCCAGCAGCACGGAGACGCCCGCCCGTGGTGAAGCTTTCTTT
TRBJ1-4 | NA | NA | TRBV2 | CASTLQGIRTNEKLFF | TGTGCCAGCACCCTACAGGGAATTCGGACTAATGAAAAACTGTTTTTT
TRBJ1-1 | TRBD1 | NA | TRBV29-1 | CSVEDQGASRAEAFF | TGCAGCGTTGAAGATCAGGGGGCGAGTAGGGCTGAAGCTTTCTTT
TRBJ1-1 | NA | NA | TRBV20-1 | CSARDNAEAFF | TGCAGTGCTAGAGATAACGCTGAAGCTTTCTTT
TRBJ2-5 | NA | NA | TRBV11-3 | CASRYPGRQETQYF | TGTGCCAGCAGATACCCGGGACGGCAAGAGACCCAGTACTTC
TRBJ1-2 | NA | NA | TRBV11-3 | CASSLRGAVSGYTF | TGTGCCAGCAGCTTACGGGGAGCGGTTTCCGGCTACACCTTC
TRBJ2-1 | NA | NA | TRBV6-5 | CASRNGVYNEQFF | TGTGCCAGCAGGAACGGGGTCTACAATGAGCAGTTCTTC
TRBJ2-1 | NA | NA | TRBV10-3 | CAISPQSSYNEQFF | TGTGCCATCAGTCCCCAGAGCTCCTACAATGAGCAGTTCTTC
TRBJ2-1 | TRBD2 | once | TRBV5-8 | CASSPRLAAYNEQFF | TGTGCCAGCAGCCCGCGACTAGCGGCATACAATGAGCAGTTCTTC
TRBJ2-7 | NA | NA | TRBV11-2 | CASSLIGGSYEQYF | TGTGCCAGCAGCCTCATTGGCGGTTCCTACGAGCAGTACTTC
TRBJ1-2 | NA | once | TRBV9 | CASSSTDGYGYTF | TGTGCCAGCAGTAGTACTGATGGCTATGGCTACACCTTC
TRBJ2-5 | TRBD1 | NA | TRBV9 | CASSVTGGYQETQYF | TGTGCCAGCAGCGTGACAGGGGGTTACCAAGAGACCCAGTACTTC
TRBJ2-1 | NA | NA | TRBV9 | CASSVALGARPNEQFF | TGTGCCAGCAGCGTAGCTCTTGGGGCCCGGCCCAATGAGCAGTTCTTC
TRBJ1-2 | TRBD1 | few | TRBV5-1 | CASSPGQANYGYTF | TGCGCCAGCAGTCCGGGACAGGCTAACTATGGCTACACCTTC
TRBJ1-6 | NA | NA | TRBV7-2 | CASSLGTALELTLHF | TGTGCCAGCAGCCTCGGGACGGCCCTGGAATTGACCCTCCACTTT
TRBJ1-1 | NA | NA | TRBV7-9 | CASSPRSTNTEAFF | TGTGCCAGCAGCCCCAGGAGTACGAACACTGAAGCTTTCTTT
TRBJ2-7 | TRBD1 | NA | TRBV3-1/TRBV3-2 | CASSPRRDRFYEQYF | TGTGCCAGCAGCCCTCGACGGGACAGATTCTACGAGCAGTACTTC
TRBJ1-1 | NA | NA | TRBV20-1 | CSASGGRAEAFF | TGCAGTGCTAGTGGAGGGCGGGCTGAAGCTTTCTTT
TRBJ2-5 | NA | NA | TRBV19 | CASSRGLNQETQYF | TGTGCCAGTAGCAGGGGACTAAACCAAGAGACCCAGTACTTC
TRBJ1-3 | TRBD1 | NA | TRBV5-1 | CASSSQGSGNTIYF | TGCGCCAGCAGCTCACAGGGGTCAGGAAACACCATATATTTT
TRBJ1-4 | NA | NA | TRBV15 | CATSREWGAREKLFF | TGTGCCACCAGCAGAGAATGGGGGGCTAGAGAAAAACTGTTTTTT
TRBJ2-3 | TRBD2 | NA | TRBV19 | CASSIVPSGSSYTQYF | TGTGCCAGTAGTATAGTTCCTAGCGGGAGTTCGTATACGCAGTATTTT
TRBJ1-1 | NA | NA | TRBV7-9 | CASSFENTEAFF | TGTGCCAGCAGCTTCGAGAACACTGAAGCTTTCTTT
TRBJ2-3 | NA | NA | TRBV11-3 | CASSLTKTVATQYF | TGTGCCAGCAGCTTAACAAAAACGGTCGCTACGCAGTATTTT
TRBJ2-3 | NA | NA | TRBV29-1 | CSDSDTQYF | TGCAGCGATTCAGATACGCAGTATTTT
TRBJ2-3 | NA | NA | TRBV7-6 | CASSSRLGADTQYF | TGTGCCAGCAGCTCTCGGTTGGGGGCAGATACGCAGTATTTT
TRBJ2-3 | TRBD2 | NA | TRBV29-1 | CSVGEGWSTDTQYF | TGCAGCGTCGGGGAGGGGTGGAGCACAGATACGCAGTATTTT
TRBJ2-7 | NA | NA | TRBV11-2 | CASSFPGVQYF | TGTGCCAGCAGCTTCCCCGGGGTGCAGTACTTC
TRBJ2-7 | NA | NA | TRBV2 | CASSEYGRGGEQYF | TGTGCCAGCAGTGAATATGGCAGGGGGGGCGAGCAGTACTTC
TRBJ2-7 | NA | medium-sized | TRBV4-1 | CASSQVPVGGSYEQYF | TGCGCCAGCAGCCAAGTCCCAGTAGGGGGCTCCTACGAGCAGTACTTC
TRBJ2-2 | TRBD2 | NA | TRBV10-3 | CAIKSGGPTTGELFF | TGTGCCATCAAGTCGGGAGGGCCGACCACCGGGGAGCTGTTTTTT
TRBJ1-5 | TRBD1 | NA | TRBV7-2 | CASSQTGGTQPQHF | TGTGCCAGCAGCCAGACAGGGGGGACGCAGCCCCAGCATTTT
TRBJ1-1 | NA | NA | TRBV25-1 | CASSDSGGGDTEAFF | TGTGCCAGCAGTGACTCGGGGGGCGGAGACACTGAAGCTTTCTTT
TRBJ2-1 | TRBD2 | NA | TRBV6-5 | CASRSGLAQFF | TGTGCCAGCAGATCTGGACTAGCGCAGTTCTTC
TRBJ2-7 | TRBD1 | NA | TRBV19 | CASSGTGTGDYEQYF | TGTGCCAGTAGTGGGACCGGGACAGGGGACTACGAGCAGTACTTC
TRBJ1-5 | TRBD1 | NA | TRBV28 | CASGRGVDSNQPQHF | TGTGCCAGCGGCAGGGGGGTCGATAGCAATCAGCCCCAGCATTTT
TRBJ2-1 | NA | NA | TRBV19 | CASTQTGSYNEQFF | TGTGCCAGTACTCAGACCGGCTCCTACAATGAGCAGTTCTTC
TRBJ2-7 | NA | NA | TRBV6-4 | CASRRTRDFESYEQYF | TGTGCCAGCCGACGGACCCGGGACTTCGAATCCTACGAGCAGTACTTC
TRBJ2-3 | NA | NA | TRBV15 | CATSRDLRASTQYF | TGTGCCACCAGCAGAGATCTTAGGGCCAGTACGCAGTATTTT
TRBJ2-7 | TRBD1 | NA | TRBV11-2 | CASSLWSSGTGYEQYF | TGTGCCAGCAGCTTATGGAGTTCCGGGACAGGGTACGAGCAGTACTTC
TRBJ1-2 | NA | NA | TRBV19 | CASSTNRHDRTYGYTF | TGTGCCAGTAGTACCAACCGACACGACCGGACCTATGGCTACACCTTC
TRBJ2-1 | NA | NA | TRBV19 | CASSTFIDNEQFF | TGTGCCAGTAGTACCTTCATCGACAATGAGCAGTTCTTC
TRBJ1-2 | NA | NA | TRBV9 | CASSVEPGQIYGYTF | TGTGCCAGCAGCGTCGAACCTGGACAGATCTATGGCTACACCTTC